This T cell receptor (beta chain) was identified in a study of T cell repertoires in cytomegalovirus infection. Overall study context: Selection of CMV epitopes for the study included recently identified HLA-C-restricted and well-studied HLA-B-restricted ones. Both CMV infection and a matching HLA type were indicated by public TCR beta signatures.

Trimming stripped 5 bases from V and 4 bases from J, with 14 bases between. Germline V gives CDR1 MNHEY, CDR2 SMNVEV (reference sequence). The CDR3 consists of 14 residues. As regards this clonotype: Its antigen is currently unknown.

TCRdb reprocessed the reads via MiXCR and lists one record per CDR3 protein. The sample includes about a million distinct CDR3 sequences, roughly 30% of them seen just once. Study-level points and caveats: There were HLA-C-restricted CMV-specific TCR beta clonotypes dominating the ex vivo response. Summed public TCR beta family frequency identified CMV carriers bearing the relevant HLA.

The material was cultured CD8+ T cells from PBMCs, obtained from culture after CMV antigen stimulation. This clonotype originated in a human donor in good health (CMV status not recorded). Some clones in this sample may be carry-over from other donors' samples. The J gene is TRBJ1-1, the V gene TRBV27; possible D gene TRBD1, 6 bases. In nucleotides, the CDR3 is TGTGCCAGCAGTGTACAGGGTAAAGGCACTGAAGCTTTCTTT. Translated: CASSVQGKGTEAFF.